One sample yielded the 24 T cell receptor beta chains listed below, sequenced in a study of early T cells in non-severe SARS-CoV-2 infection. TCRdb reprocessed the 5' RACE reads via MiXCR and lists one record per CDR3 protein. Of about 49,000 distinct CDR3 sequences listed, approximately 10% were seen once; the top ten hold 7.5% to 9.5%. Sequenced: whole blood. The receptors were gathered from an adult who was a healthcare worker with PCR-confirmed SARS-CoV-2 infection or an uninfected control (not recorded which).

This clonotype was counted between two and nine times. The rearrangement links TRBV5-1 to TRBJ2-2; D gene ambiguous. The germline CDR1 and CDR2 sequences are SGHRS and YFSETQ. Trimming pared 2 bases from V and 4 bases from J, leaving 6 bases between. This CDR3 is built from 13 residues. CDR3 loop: CASSFSPTGELFF. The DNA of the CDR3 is TGCGCCAGCAGCTTCAGCCCCACCGGGGAGCTGTTTTTT.

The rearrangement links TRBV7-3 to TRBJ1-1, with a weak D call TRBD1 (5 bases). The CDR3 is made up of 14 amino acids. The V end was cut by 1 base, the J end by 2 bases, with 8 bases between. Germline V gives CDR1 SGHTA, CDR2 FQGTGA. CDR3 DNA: TGTGCCAGCAGCTTAAACGGGGCAAACACTGAAGCTTTCTTT. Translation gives CASSLNGANTEAFF.

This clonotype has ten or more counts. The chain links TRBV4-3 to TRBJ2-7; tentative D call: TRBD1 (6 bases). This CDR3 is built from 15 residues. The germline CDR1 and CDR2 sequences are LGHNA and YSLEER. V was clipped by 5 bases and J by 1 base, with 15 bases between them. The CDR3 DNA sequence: TGCGCCAGCAGCATAACCTATGACAGGTCCTACGAGCAGTACTTC. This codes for CASSITYDRSYEQYF.

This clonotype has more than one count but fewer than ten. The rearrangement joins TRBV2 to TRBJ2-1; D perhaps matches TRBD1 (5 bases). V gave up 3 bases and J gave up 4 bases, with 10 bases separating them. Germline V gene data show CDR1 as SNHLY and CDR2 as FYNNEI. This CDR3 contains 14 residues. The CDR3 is CASSEGQGYNEQFF. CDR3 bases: TGTGCCAGCAGTGAGGGCCAGGGATACAATGAGCAGTTCTTC.

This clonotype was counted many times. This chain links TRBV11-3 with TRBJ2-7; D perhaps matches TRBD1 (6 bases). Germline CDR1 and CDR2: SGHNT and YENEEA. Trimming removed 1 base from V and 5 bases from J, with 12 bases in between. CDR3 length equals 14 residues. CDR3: CASSLAWTAHEQYF. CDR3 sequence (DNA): TGTGCCAGCAGCTTAGCTTGGACAGCCCACGAGCAGTACTTC. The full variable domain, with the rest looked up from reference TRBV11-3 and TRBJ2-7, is EAGVVQSPRYKIIEKKQPVAFWCNPISGHNTLYWYLQNLGQGPELLIRYENEEAVDDSQLPKDRFSAERLKGVDSTLKIQPAELGDSAVYLCASSLAWTAHEQYFGPGTRLTVT.

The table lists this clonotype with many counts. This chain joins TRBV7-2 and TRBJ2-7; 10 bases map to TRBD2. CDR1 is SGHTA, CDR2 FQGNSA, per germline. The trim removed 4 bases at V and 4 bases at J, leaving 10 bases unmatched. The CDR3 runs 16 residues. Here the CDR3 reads CASSSFASGSMYEQYF. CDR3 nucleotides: TGTGCCAGCAGCTCCTTTGCTAGCGGGAGTATGTACGAGCAGTACTTC.

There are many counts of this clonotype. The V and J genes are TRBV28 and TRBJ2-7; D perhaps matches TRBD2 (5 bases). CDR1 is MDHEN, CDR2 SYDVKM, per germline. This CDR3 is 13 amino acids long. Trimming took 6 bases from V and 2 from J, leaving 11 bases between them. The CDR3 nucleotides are TGTGCCAGCAGATCGGACTTAACCTACGAGCAGTACTTC. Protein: CASRSDLTYEQYF.

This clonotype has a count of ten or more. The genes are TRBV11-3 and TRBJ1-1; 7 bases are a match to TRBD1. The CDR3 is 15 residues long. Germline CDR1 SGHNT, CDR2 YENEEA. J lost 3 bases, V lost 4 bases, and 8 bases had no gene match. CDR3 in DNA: TGTGCCAGCAGCTCCGGGACAGCTTTTTACACTGAAGCTTTCTTT. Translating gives CASSSGTAFYTEAFF.

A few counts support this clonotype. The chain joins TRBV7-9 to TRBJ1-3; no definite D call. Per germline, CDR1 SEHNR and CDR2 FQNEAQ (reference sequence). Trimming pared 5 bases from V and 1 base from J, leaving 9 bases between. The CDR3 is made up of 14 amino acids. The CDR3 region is CASSPPSSGNTIYF. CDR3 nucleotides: TGTGCCAGCAGCCCCCCCTCGTCTGGAAACACCATATATTTT.

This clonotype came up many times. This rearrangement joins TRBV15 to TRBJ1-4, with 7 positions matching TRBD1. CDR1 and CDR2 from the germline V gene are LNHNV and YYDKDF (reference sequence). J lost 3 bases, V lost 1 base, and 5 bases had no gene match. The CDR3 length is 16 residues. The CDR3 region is CATSRGSGTANEKLFF. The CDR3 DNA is TGTGCCACCAGCAGAGGCTCCGGGACAGCTAATGAAAAACTGTTTTTT.

DNA for the CDR3: TGTGCCAGCAGCGCGAACGGGGCGGCGAATGAGCAGTTCTTC. This gives the protein CASSANGAANEQFF. This rearrangement joins TRBV9 to TRBJ2-1, with D perhaps given as TRBD1 or TRBD2 (5 bases each). The CDR3 is made up of 14 amino acids. V was shortened by 3 bases and J by 7 bases, with 14 bases between the two germline ends. The germline V gene encodes CDR1 SGDLS and CDR2 YYNGEE.

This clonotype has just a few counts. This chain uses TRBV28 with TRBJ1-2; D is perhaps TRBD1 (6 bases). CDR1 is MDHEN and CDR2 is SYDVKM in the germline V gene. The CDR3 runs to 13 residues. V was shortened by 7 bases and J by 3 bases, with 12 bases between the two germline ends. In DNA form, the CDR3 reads TGTGCCAGCACCGACAGGCCCTACTATGGCTACACCTTC. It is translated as CASTDRPYYGYTF.

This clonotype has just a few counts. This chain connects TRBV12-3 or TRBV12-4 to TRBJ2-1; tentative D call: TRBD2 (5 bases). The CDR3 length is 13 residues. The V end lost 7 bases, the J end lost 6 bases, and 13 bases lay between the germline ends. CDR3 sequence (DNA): TGTGCCAGCAACACCGGGATTACCAATGAGCAGTTCTTC. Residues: CASNTGITNEQFF.

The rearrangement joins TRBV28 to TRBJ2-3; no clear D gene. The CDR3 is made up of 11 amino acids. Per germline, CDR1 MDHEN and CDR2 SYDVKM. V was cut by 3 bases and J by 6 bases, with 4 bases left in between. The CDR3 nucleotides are TGTGCCAGCAGTTTTATTGATACGCAGTATTTT. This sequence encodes CASSFIDTQYF. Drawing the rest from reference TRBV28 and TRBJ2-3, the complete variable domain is DVKVTQSSRYLVKRTGEKVFLECVQDMDHENMFWYRQDPGLGLRLIYFSYDVKMKEKGDIPEGYSVSREKKERFSLILESASTNQTSMYLCASSFIDTQYFGPGTRLTVL.

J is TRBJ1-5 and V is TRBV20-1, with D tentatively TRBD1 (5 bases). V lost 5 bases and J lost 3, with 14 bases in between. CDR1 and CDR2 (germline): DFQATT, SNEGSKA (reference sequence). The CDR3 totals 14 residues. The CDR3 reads CSAPWGGDNQPQHF. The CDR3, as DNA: TGCAGTGCTCCATGGGGGGGAGACAATCAGCCCCAGCATTTT.

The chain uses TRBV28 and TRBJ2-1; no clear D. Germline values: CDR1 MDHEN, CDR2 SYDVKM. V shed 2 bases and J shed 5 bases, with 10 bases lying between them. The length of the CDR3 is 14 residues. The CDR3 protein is CASSLPLGNNEQFF. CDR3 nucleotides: TGTGCCAGCAGTTTACCCCTAGGTAACAATGAGCAGTTCTTC.

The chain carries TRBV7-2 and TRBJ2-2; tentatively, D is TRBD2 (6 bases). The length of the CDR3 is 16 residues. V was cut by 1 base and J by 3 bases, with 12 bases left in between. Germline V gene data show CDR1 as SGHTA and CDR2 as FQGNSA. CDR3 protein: CASSLGPGLYTGELFF. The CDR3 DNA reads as TGTGCCAGCAGCTTAGGACCGGGACTTTACACCGGGGAGCTGTTTTTT.

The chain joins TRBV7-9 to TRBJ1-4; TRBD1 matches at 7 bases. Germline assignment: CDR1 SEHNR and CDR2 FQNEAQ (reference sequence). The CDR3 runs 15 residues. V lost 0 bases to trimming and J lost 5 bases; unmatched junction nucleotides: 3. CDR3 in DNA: TGTGCCAGCAGCTTAGCACAGGGGATGAATGAAAAACTGTTTTTT. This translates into CASSLAQGMNEKLFF.

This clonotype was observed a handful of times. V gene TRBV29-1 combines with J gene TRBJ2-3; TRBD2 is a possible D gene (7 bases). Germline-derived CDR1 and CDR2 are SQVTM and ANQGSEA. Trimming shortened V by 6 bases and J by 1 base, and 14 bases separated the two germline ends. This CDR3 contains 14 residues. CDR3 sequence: CSVAAGAGTDTQYF. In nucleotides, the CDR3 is TGCAGCGTCGCCGCGGGGGCCGGCACAGATACGCAGTATTTT.

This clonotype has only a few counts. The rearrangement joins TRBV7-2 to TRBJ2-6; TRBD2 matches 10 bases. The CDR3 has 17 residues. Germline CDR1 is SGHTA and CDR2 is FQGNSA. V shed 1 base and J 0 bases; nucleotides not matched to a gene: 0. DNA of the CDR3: TGTGCCAGCAGCTTAGTAGCGGGAGGCTCTGGGGCCAACGTCCTGACTTTC. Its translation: CASSLVAGGSGANVLTF. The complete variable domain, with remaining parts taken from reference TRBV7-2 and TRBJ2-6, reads GAGVSQSPSNKVTEKGKDVELRCDPISGHTALYWYRQSLGQGLEFLIYFQGNSAPDKSGLPSDRFSAERTGGSVSTLTIQRTQQEDSAVYLCASSLVAGGSGANVLTFGAGSRLTVL.

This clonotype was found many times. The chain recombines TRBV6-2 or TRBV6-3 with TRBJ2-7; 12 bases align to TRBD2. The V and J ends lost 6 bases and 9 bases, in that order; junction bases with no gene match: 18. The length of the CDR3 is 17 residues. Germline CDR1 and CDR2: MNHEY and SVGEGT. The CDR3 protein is CASSRTSGNPFDSGQYF. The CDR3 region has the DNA TGTGCCAGCAGCCGGACTAGCGGGAACCCCTTTGATTCGGGGCAGTACTTC.

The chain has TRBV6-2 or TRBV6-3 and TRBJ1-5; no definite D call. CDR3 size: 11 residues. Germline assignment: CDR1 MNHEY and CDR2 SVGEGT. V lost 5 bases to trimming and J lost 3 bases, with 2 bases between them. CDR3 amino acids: CASSNNQPQHF. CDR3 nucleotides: TGTGCCAGCAGTAACAATCAGCCCCAGCATTTT.

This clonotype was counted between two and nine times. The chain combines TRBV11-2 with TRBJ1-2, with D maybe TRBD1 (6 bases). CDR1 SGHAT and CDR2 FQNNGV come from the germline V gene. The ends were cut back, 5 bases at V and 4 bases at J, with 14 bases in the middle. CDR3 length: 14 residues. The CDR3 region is CASSGQPSLYGYTF. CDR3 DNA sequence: TGTGCCAGCAGCGGACAGCCAAGCCTCTATGGCTACACCTTC.

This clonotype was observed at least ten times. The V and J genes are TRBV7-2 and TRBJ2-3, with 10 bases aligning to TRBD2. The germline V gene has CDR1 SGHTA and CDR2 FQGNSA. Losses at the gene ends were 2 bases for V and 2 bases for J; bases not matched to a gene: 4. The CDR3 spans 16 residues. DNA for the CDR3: TGTGCCAGCAGCTTAAGGCTAGCGGGAGCCACAGATACGCAGTATTTT. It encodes CASSLRLAGATDTQYF.